This record covers a single T cell receptor beta chain. This sample is part of a study of blood T cell repertoires in COVID-19. Symptom resolution, clearance, or two negative PCRs marked the recovered donors of Cohort 3. The table came from immunoSEQ multiplex PCR; TCRdb's copy has only in-frame clones and leaves some out. The table lists roughly 220,000 clones, 80% to 85% of them singletons. The CDR3 has 12 amino acids. V shed 10 bases and J 5 bases; nucleotides not matched to a gene: 7. Germline loops: CDR1 SGHNT, CDR2 YENEEA. The TCR comes from a woman aged 40 to 50 who had recovered from COVID-19. The chain has TRBV11-3 and TRBJ2-5, with 7 bases matching TRBD2. Sequenced input: PBMCs or T cells enriched from blood (not recorded which). The CDR3 reads CATGGGMETQYF. The CDR3 DNA sequence: TGTGCCACGGGAGGAGGCATGGAGACCCAGTACTTC.